The next 5 T cell receptor beta chains were all read from a single sample in a study of CD4 T cells in relation to SARS-CoV-2 and coronaviruses. Clones were read by immunoSEQ multiplex PCR, and TCRdb kept only the in-frame ones, dropping some. The sample has 25,000 or so clones; 76% are singletons. The antigens of these receptors remain unknown. Before the COVID-19 pandemic, during about 2010-2018, CD4+ T cells were taken from unexposed donors. Isolation of CD4+ T cells took place after about 9 days in culture. Specimen: CD4+ T cells from PBMCs, cultured in vitro. These receptors were taken from a human donor in good health.

V and J are TRBV5-1 and TRBJ2-7, with TRBD1 identical over 7 bases. Germline loops: CDR1 SGHRS, CDR2 YFSETQ. The junction had 1 base not matched to a gene; V was cut back by 0 bases and J by 1 base. This CDR3 is built from 14 residues. CDR3 DNA sequence: TGCGCCAGCAGCTTGGAGGGGGCATCCTACGAGCAGTACTTC. Translation: CASSLEGASYEQYF.

This clone was seen only a few times. The chain has TRBV2 and TRBJ1-1; no definite D call. The CDR3 loop spans 16 amino acids. V dropped 2 bases and J dropped 3 bases, with 16 bases sitting between them. The V gene's germline CDR1 is SNHLY and CDR2 FYNNEI. The CDR3 reads CASSEHGVKPDTEAFF. CDR3 DNA: TGTGCCAGCAGTGAACACGGAGTTAAACCGGACACTGAAGCTTTCTTT.

The chain joins TRBV9 to TRBJ2-7; 7 bases agree with TRBD1. The CDR3 runs to 13 residues. Trimming took 0 bases from V and 12 from J; bases not matched to a gene: 9. Per the germline V gene, CDR1 is SGDLS and CDR2 is YYNGEE. CDR3 nucleotides: TGTGCCAGCAGCGTAGGGACAGGAATGTCTCTGTACTTC. Protein product: CASSVGTGMSLYF.

The chain recombines TRBV5-1 with TRBJ2-6, with D perhaps matching TRBD1 (6 bases). The CDR3 totals 15 residues. From germline, CDR1 is SGHRS and CDR2 YFSETQ. Trimming removed 3 bases at V and 2 bases at J, with 9 bases between. As DNA, the CDR3 is TGCGCCAGCAGCTGGGACATGCCTGGGGCCAACGTCCTGACTTTC. Translation: CASSWDMPGANVLTF.

V is TRBV24-1 and J is TRBJ1-1; D unclear. The ends were cut back, 3 bases at V and 1 base at J, with 5 bases in the middle. Germline loops: CDR1 KGHDR, CDR2 SFDVKD. CDR3 length: 13 amino acids. For the CDR3, the DNA is TGTGCCACCAGTGATCGGTCGAACACTGAAGCTTTCTTT. Encoded protein: CATSDRSNTEAFF.